Each of the 27 T cell receptor beta chains below was sequenced from the same sample in a study of cytomegalovirus exposure and HLA in healthy donors. The primer mix had 60 Vbeta and 13 Jbeta primers. Using immunoSEQ multiplex PCR, the repertoire was profiled, and TCRdb retains in-frame clones only, with some absent. The sample gives over 100,000 clones, 80% to 85% of which show up once; roughly 2% is in the top ten. The sequenced sample consisted of PBMCs. These TCRs come from a woman aged 25 to 45 in good health and CMV-seronegative.

The chain recombines TRBV7-9 with TRBJ2-1; 7 positions match TRBD1. V dropped 7 bases and J dropped 6; count of bases not matched to a gene: 12. CDR1 and CDR2 from the germline V gene are SEHNR and FQNEAQ (reference sequence). The CDR3 runs 15 residues. CDR3 sequence reads: CASTKGTGATNEQFF. The CDR3 DNA follows: TGTGCCAGCACTAAAGGAACAGGGGCAACCAATGAGCAGTTCTTC.

This clone was detected a few times. This chain uses TRBV19 with TRBJ2-5; D call uncertain. Germline values: CDR1 LNHDA, CDR2 SQIVND (reference sequence). This CDR3 spans 12 amino acids. Trimming cost V 3 bases and J 7 bases, with 9 bases left between them. The CDR3 loop is CASSMAATTQYF. DNA for the CDR3: TGTGCCAGTAGTATGGCCGCCACGACCCAGTACTTC. The full variable domain, completed using reference TRBV19 and TRBJ2-5, is DGGITQSPKYLFRKEGQNVTLSCEQNLNHDAMYWYRQDPGQGLRLIYYSQIVNDFQKGDIAEGYSVSREKKESFPLTVTSAQKNPTAFYLCASSMAATTQYFGPGTRLLVL.

The V and J genes are TRBV29-1 and TRBJ1-1, with D perhaps TRBD1 (5 bases). This CDR3 has 14 residues. The germline V and J ends were trimmed by 6 bases and 2 bases, with 16 bases remaining between them. Germline V gene sequence: CDR1 SQVTM, CDR2 ANQGSEA. In nucleotides, the CDR3 is TGCAGCGTCGGTCCCGGGGGAGGTAACACTGAAGCTTTCTTT. Amino acid sequence: CSVGPGGGNTEAFF.

V is TRBV5-1 and J is TRBJ2-3, with TRBD2 identical over 10 bases. This CDR3 region has 17 residues. The trim removed 0 bases at V and 3 bases at J, leaving 7 bases unmatched. Per germline, CDR1 SGHRS and CDR2 YFSETQ. In DNA, the CDR3 is TGCGCCAGCAGCTTGGACGTATCTAGCGGGAGAACAGATACGCAGTATTTT. It encodes CASSLDVSSGRTDTQYF.

V gene TRBV18 combines with J gene TRBJ1-5; D ambiguous. This CDR3 spans 17 amino acids. In germline, CDR1 is KGHSH, CDR2 LQKENI. The V end lost 3 bases, the J end lost 10 bases, and 25 bases lay between the germline ends. CDR3 nucleotides: TGTGCCAGCTCACCGGTCGCAGCAGGACTAATCAAGAACCCCCAGCATTTT. It codes for CASSPVAAGLIKNPQHF.

The chain links TRBV28 to TRBJ1-1; D is uncertain. V lost 3 bases and J 1 base, leaving 6 bases between the germline ends. The CDR3 sequence is 13 residues long. CDR1 and CDR2 (germline): MDHEN, SYDVKM. The CDR3 region has the DNA TGTGCCAGCAGTTTCCCAGGGAACACTGAAGCTTTCTTT. This sequence encodes CASSFPGNTEAFF.

The chain couples TRBV29-1 to TRBJ1-5; D call uncertain. Deletions cut 4 bases from V and 3 bases from J, with 13 bases between. Looked up from germline, CDR1 is SQVTM and CDR2 is ANQGSEA. This CDR3 has 14 amino acids. For the CDR3, the DNA is TGCAGCGTTGTGGAGACCAACACCAATCAGCCCCAGCATTTT. This translates into CSVVETNTNQPQHF.

The chain employs TRBV4-1 and TRBJ2-1; D unresolved. CDR3 length: 16 residues. Germline V gene lookup returns CDR1 MGHRA and CDR2 YSYEKL. V lost 0 bases and J 4 bases, leaving 13 bases between the germline ends. The CDR3 is CASSQDHVGGYNEQFF. CDR3 DNA: TGCGCCAGCAGCCAAGATCATGTAGGCGGATACAATGAGCAGTTCTTC.

The rearrangement joins TRBV9 to TRBJ2-7, with TRBD1 matching over 8 bases. J lost 6 bases, V lost 4 bases, and 6 bases had no gene match. Per germline, CDR1 SGDLS and CDR2 YYNGEE. CDR3 length: 13 residues. The chain's CDR3 is CASSYNGQGEQYF. CDR3 in DNA: TGTGCCAGCAGCTACAATGGACAGGGCGAGCAGTACTTC.

The chain has TRBV19 and TRBJ2-1; TRBD2 aligns across 10 bases. Per germline, CDR1 LNHDA and CDR2 SQIVND (reference sequence). The ends lost 0 bases at V and 9 bases at J; junction bases unmatched: 8. This CDR3 contains 16 residues. The CDR3 coding sequence is TGTGCCAGTAGTATAGATCGGGCTAGCGGGGGTAGTGAGCAGTTCTTC. This translates into CASSIDRASGGSEQFF.

In its sample, this clone was seen a few times. Here the CDR3 reads CASSPGGLTYEQYF. As DNA, the CDR3 is TGTGCCAGCAGCCCGGGGGGGCTAACCTACGAGCAGTACTTC. The chain carries TRBV7-9 and TRBJ2-7; 8 positions agree with TRBD2. V shed 5 bases and J 2 bases; nucleotides not matched to a gene: 5. The CDR3 spans 14 residues. Germline loops: CDR1 SEHNR, CDR2 FQNEAQ (reference sequence).

The V gene is TRBV5-6, the J gene TRBJ2-3; TRBD2 aligns across 11 bases. Germline V gene sequence: CDR1 SGHDT, CDR2 YYEEEE. V was pared by 4 bases and J by 1 base, with 8 bases of the junction left unmatched. The CDR3 length is 17 residues. DNA for the CDR3: TGTGCCAGCAGCGGCCGGGTGGGACTAGCGGGCACAGATACGCAGTATTTT. It is translated as CASSGRVGLAGTDTQYF.

This chain's CDR3 is CASSVGRGSVNTGELFF. The CDR3 DNA reads TGTGCCAGCAGCGTAGGTCGCGGGAGCGTGAACACCGGGGAGCTGTTTTTT. J is TRBJ2-2 and V is TRBV9, with 7 positions matching TRBD2. CDR3 length: 17 amino acids. Germline V gene data show CDR1 as SGDLS and CDR2 as YYNGEE. Trimming cost V 0 bases and J 1 base; bases outside gene matches: 6.

This rearrangement joins TRBV5-1 to TRBJ2-3; the match to TRBD1 covers 7 bases. Germline CDR1 reads SGHRS; CDR2 reads YFSETQ. The junction had 2 bases not matched to a gene; V was cut back by 1 base and J by 3 bases. The CDR3 extends over 14 amino acids. The CDR3 spells CASSLPGGTDTQYF. The CDR3 DNA reads TGCGCCAGCAGCTTGCCAGGGGGAACAGATACGCAGTATTTT.

The chain combines TRBV5-1 with TRBJ2-7; no firm D call. There are 14 residues in the CDR3. The ends were cut back, 0 bases at V and 2 bases at J, with 9 bases in the middle. Germline CDR1 SGHRS, CDR2 YFSETQ. The CDR3 loop reads CASSLELVTYEQYF. The CDR3, as DNA: TGCGCCAGCAGCTTGGAGCTAGTTACCTACGAGCAGTACTTC. The full variable domain, in which reference TRBV5-1 and TRBJ2-7 provide the parts outside the CDR3, is KAGVTQTPRYLIKTRGQQVTLSCSPISGHRSVSWYQQTPGQGLQFLFEYFSETQRNKGNFPGRFSGRQFSNSRSEMNVSTLELGDSALYLCASSLELVTYEQYFGPGTRLTVT.

This clone was observed a handful of times. The chain recombines TRBV27 with TRBJ2-7; 12 bases match TRBD2. Per germline, CDR1 MNHEY and CDR2 SMNVEV (reference sequence). V was clipped by 5 bases and J by 0 bases; unmatched bases: 14. The CDR3 loop spans 19 amino acids. The CDR3 sequence is CASSPNPGLAGVSSYEQYF. The CDR3 coding sequence is TGTGCCAGCAGTCCAAACCCGGGACTAGCGGGCGTGAGCTCCTACGAGCAGTACTTC.

The chain employs TRBV28 and TRBJ2-2, with D hard to call. CDR1 is MDHEN and CDR2 is SYDVKM in the germline V gene. The V end lost 2 bases, the J end lost 1 base, and 11 bases lay between the germline ends. The CDR3 runs 16 residues. The CDR3 DNA follows: TGTGCCAGCAGTTTAACGTGGCGGAAGAACACCGGGGAGCTGTTTTTT. Translating gives CASSLTWRKNTGELFF. Full variable domain (rest looked up from reference TRBV28 and TRBJ2-2): DVKVTQSSRYLVKRTGEKVFLECVQDMDHENMFWYRQDPGLGLRLIYFSYDVKMKEKGDIPEGYSVSREKKERFSLILESASTNQTSMYLCASSLTWRKNTGELFFGEGSRLTVL.

Written as DNA, the CDR3 is TGTGCCATCAGCCTACAGGGGGGGTCAGCAGATACGCAGTATTTT. This codes for CAISLQGGSADTQYF. The chain recombines TRBV10-3 with TRBJ2-3, with D tentatively TRBD1 (8 bases). The length of the CDR3 is 15 residues. With 6 bases removed from V and 4 bases from J, the gap between germline ends came to 17 bases. CDR1 and CDR2 (germline): ENHRY, SYGVKD.

The J gene is TRBJ2-5, the V gene TRBV10-3; D unclear. Germline values: CDR1 ENHRY, CDR2 SYGVKD. The CDR3 totals 12 residues. Trimming took 4 bases from V and 3 from J, leaving 6 bases between them. The CDR3 DNA reads as TGTGCCATCAGTGCCGTAGAAGAGACCCAGTACTTC. Amino acids: CAISAVEETQYF.

The genes are TRBV19 and TRBJ2-1; unclear D gene. The CDR3 consists of 16 residues. CDR1 and CDR2 from the germline V gene are LNHDA and SQIVND (reference sequence). Deletions cut 0 bases from V and 9 bases from J, with 18 bases between. The CDR3 DNA reads TGTGCCAGTAGTATAGATTGGGTCGTCCCCTCGGGTGAGCAGTTCTTC. It encodes CASSIDWVVPSGEQFF.

This chain uses TRBV6-5 with TRBJ2-2; TRBD1 might be the D (6 bases). Germline assignment: CDR1 MNHEY and CDR2 SVGAGI. V was cut by 8 bases and J by 6 bases, with 10 bases left in between. This CDR3 comprises 12 residues. For the CDR3, the DNA is TGTGCCAGCGGGGGCAGGGCCGGGGAGCTGTTTTTT. This sequence encodes CASGGRAGELFF.

The chain combines TRBV29-1 with TRBJ2-1, with D tentatively TRBD2 (6 bases). CDR3 length: 13 amino acids. Germline-derived CDR1 and CDR2 are SQVTM and ANQGSEA. Trimming removed 5 bases at V and 8 bases at J, with 16 bases between. The CDR3 DNA sequence: TGCAGCGTTTGGGACTCCGCCGCCCATGAGCAGTTCTTC. Encoded protein: CSVWDSAAHEQFF.

The chain employs TRBV6-6 and TRBJ2-2; TRBD2 matches 11 bases. Germline trimming cut 10 bases from V and 5 bases from J; bases unmatched to any gene: 3. The CDR3 has 13 residues. CDR1 is MNHNY, CDR2 SVGAGI, per germline (reference sequence). The CDR3 sequence is CATGLADTGELFF. In DNA form, the CDR3 reads TGTGCCACGGGACTAGCGGATACCGGGGAGCTGTTTTTT.

In its sample, this clone was seen a few times. The chain combines TRBV10-2 with TRBJ2-7, with 9 bases fitting TRBD1. Germline V gene data show CDR1 as WSHSY and CDR2 as SAAADI. CDR3 length equals 15 residues. J was trimmed by 3 bases and V by 8 bases; bases with no gene match: 11. The CDR3 coding sequence is TGCGCCAGCGGGTGGCACGAGACAGGGGGCTACGAGCAGTACTTC. Residues: CASGWHETGGYEQYF.

The chain combines TRBV2 with TRBJ1-4; D is unresolved. V shed 6 bases and J shed 3 bases, with 11 bases lying between them. This CDR3 region has 14 residues. Germline CDR1 SNHLY, CDR2 FYNNEI. The CDR3: CASRAGLSNEKLFF. The CDR3 region has the DNA TGTGCCAGCAGGGCAGGATTATCTAATGAAAAACTGTTTTTT.

This chain uses TRBV25-1 with TRBJ2-1; unclear D gene. V lost 3 bases and J 6 bases, leaving 12 bases between the germline ends. This CDR3 contains 14 residues. The V gene's germline CDR1 is MGHDK and CDR2 SYGVNS. Here the CDR3 reads CASSDPSYLNEQFF. CDR3 nucleotides: TGTGCCAGCAGTGATCCTAGTTACCTCAATGAGCAGTTCTTC.

The genes are TRBV5-1 and TRBJ1-5; a weak D match, TRBD1 (5 bases). The CDR3 is made up of 15 amino acids. Trimming left V 0 bases short and J 1 base short, with 8 bases between. CDR1 and CDR2 from the germline V gene are SGHRS and YFSETQ. The CDR3 DNA reads TGCGCCAGCAGCTTGGAGGGGATAAGCAATCAGCCCCAGCATTTT. It codes for CASSLEGISNQPQHF.